The subject of this entry is one T cell receptor (beta chain). No cognate antigen has been identified for it. No qualities accompany the bases; no much larger clone lies one base away. The library came from the immunoSEQ multiplex PCR assay. The deep sequencing platform assayed some 90,000 TCR templates per sample. Genomic DNA extracted from sorted T cells was used for TCRbeta CDR3 sequencing. The original methods were these. The R programming language was used for clonal analysis of TCRbeta CDR3 data. Alloreactive CD4+ and CD8+ clones were defined by comparing unstimulated samples with post-reaction CFSE-low samples. Regulatory or non-regulatory origin was assigned to alloreactive CD4+ clones by matching of sequences to sorted unstimulated Treg and non-Treg repertoires. Sourced from immuneACCESS, this table was stored by TCRdb with only in-frame sequences that have V and J called. A share of the clones is absent; for the studies checked, an unresolved V gene accounts for under half, and the remainder has no known explanation. V and J calls and clone size are as listed in that table; D and trimming were resolved from the DNA. This sample is represented by some 99,000 clones; under 95% of them were singletons. The top ten clones comprise approximately 0.75% of the sample.

Taken from cysteine to phenylalanine, the CDR3 has 15 residues. Of all the DNA, just the CDR3 is kept, 45 bases in frame from base 1. CDR1 and CDR2, per the germline V gene (reference sequence), are MNHEY and SMNVEV. From V the trimming removes 6 bases and from J it removes 7 bases, while the gene matches leave 13 bases of the junction unaccounted for. Sorted unstimulated T cells, along with proliferating T cells recovered from mixed lymphocyte reactions, underwent TCRbeta CDR3 sequencing. Fresh whole blood from over 8 HLA-typed healthy donors was used to isolate PBMCs. To map where alloreactive clones came from, CD4+ regulatory T cells in the unstimulated state were FACS-sorted. This sample stems from a study of siplizumab effects on memory and regulatory T cells (dated by TCRdb to between 2017 and 2020). Background for the entire study: The effect of the anti-CD2 antibody siplizumab on alloreactive T-cell subsets was examined in allogeneic mixed lymphocyte reactions constructed from human PBMCs. The study at large found these results: Siplizumab significantly lowered the cumulative frequency of alloreactive sequences that could be traced to unstimulated CD4+ memory T cells. Of the alloreactive CD4+ clones that could be mapped, the Treg-derived share averaged roughly 69% with siplizumab compared with 25% to 30% in control reactions. Because sequences at frequencies below about 10^-5 were poorly captured, only a minor fraction of alloreactive clones could be mapped back to unstimulated subsets. Unstimulated naive T cells appeared more diverse than memory T cells, and naive cells seemed to contribute substantially to the alloresponse. No functional confirmation was obtained for the suppressive function of proliferating Tregs from siplizumab cultures. For roughly 80-95% of proliferating CD4+ or CD8+ clones, no naive or memory phenotype could be assigned.

The clonotype comes from a human donor in good health. The V and J genes are TRBV27 and TRBJ2-7, and 9 bases in between align with TRBD1. The specimen sequenced was Tregs sorted from blood. In nucleotides, the sequence is TGTGCCAGCAGCCAATTAACAGGGGGCTCGGAAGAGCAGTACTTC. Translated, this is CASSQLTGGSEEQYF.